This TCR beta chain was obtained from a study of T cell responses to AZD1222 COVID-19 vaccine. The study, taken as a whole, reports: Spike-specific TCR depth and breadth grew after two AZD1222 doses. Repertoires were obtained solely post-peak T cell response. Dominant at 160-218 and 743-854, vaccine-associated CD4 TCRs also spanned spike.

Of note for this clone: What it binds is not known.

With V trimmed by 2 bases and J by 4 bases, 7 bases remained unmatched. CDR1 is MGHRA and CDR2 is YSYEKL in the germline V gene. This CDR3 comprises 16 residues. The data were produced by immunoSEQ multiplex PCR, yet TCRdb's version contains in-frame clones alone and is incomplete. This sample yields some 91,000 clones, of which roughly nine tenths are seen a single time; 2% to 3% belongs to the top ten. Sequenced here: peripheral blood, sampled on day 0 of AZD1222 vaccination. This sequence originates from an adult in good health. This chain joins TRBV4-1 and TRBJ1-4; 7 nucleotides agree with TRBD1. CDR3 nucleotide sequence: TGCGCCAGCAGCCAAACACAGGGGCTTAATAATGAAAAACTGTTTTTT. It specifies CASSQTQGLNNEKLFF.